The 15 T cell receptor beta chains below all came from one sample that was sequenced in a study of Graves' ophthalmopathy and Graves' hyperthyroidism. Investigators amplified TCR beta CDR3 regions from RNA transcripts. Second-round multiplex PCR came after a first-round RT-PCR that employed HTBI primers. From the multiplex PCR reads, TCRdb called clonotypes with MiXCR, one entry per CDR3 protein. In the table there are approximately 330,000 distinct CDR3 sequences, roughly a sixth of which are singletons. Sequencing was performed on peripheral blood. The receptors shown here come from an adult man with Graves' ophthalmopathy.

At least ten counts were recorded for this clonotype. The chain joins TRBV14 to TRBJ1-5; D remains unclear. Looked up from germline, CDR1 is SGHDN and CDR2 is FVKESK. Trimming stripped 0 bases from V and 6 bases from J, with 6 bases between. CDR3 length equals 13 residues. The CDR3 is CASSQDGVQPQHF. CDR3 DNA: TGTGCCAGCAGCCAAGACGGGGTTCAGCCCCAGCATTTT.

In this sample, this clonotype turned up many times. This chain uses TRBV20-1 with TRBJ2-7; 9 nucleotides align to TRBD2. Per germline, CDR1 DFQATT and CDR2 SNEGSKA (reference sequence). V was pared by 2 bases and J by 0 bases, with 5 bases of the junction left unmatched. CDR3 length: 15 residues. CDR3 DNA: TGCAGTGCTAGAAGCGGGGGGCACAGCTCCTACGAGCAGTACTTC. Residues: CSARSGGHSSYEQYF.

This clonotype was counted ten times or more. The rearrangement uses TRBV7-2 and TRBJ2-5; 7 bases align to TRBD1. After removal of 5 bases from V and 3 bases from J, the junction contained 6 bases not matched to a gene. CDR1 SGHTA and CDR2 FQGNSA come from the germline V gene. There are 14 residues in the CDR3. CDR3 sequence: CASSPPGQKETQYF. CDR3 nucleotides: TGTGCCAGCAGCCCGCCGGGACAGAAAGAGACCCAGTACTTC.

This clonotype occurred a few times. A clone one base away is much larger, so this may be a read error. J is TRBJ2-6 and V is TRBV29-1; D call uncertain. The CDR3 length is 16 residues. Germline CDR1 SQVTM, CDR2 ANQGSEA. V lost 2 bases and J lost 0, with 11 bases in between. CDR3 bases: TGCAGCGTTGAATTCTCACTGAACTCTGGGGCCAACGTCCTGACTTTC. It is translated as CSVEFSLNSGANVLTF.

This clonotype was detected ten times or more. The rearrangement links TRBV20-1 to TRBJ2-5; a weak D match, TRBD1 (6 bases). Germline CDR1 and CDR2: DFQATT and SNEGSKA (reference sequence). Trimming cost V 5 bases and J 5 bases, with 12 bases left between them. The CDR3 runs to 12 residues. The CDR3 DNA reads as TGCAGTGCTGTACAGGGTTTCGAGACCCAGTACTTC. Translation gives CSAVQGFETQYF.

This clonotype turned up a few times. The chain couples TRBV5-1 to TRBJ1-1, with D uncertain. Trimming took off 1 base at V and 5 bases at J, with 12 bases between the two ends. The CDR3 covers 14 residues. CDR1 and CDR2 (germline): SGHRS, YFSETQ. The CDR3 spells CASSLSPVGTEAFF. The DNA for the CDR3 is TGCGCCAGCAGCTTGAGCCCCGTGGGAACTGAAGCTTTCTTT.

The chain employs TRBV27 and TRBJ1-6, with D perhaps matching TRBD1 (6 bases). Trimming took off 4 bases at V and 0 bases at J, with 10 bases between the two ends. Germline V lookup: CDR1 MNHEY, CDR2 SMNVEV (reference sequence). The CDR3 has 16 amino acids. CDR3 amino acids: CASSYQGPSYNSPLHF. In DNA, the CDR3 is TGTGCCAGCAGTTACCAGGGGCCCTCCTATAATTCACCCCTCCACTTT.

This clonotype was seen many times. A read error may be the cause here, since a much bigger clone is one base away. This CDR3 fails to terminate in the conserved phenylalanine or tryptophan, so it likely reflects a read error. The V call is TRBV11-2, the J call TRBJ2-5, with D possibly matching TRBD1 (6 bases). The CDR3 covers 17 residues. V gave up 5 bases and J gave up 1 base, with 20 bases separating them. The germline gives CDR1 SGHAT, CDR2 FQNNGV. This CDR3 is CASSRIGPWDTQETQYL. CDR3 DNA: TGTGCCAGCAGCCGGATCGGGCCATGGGACACCCAAGAGACCCAGTACCTC.

This clonotype was found many times. The V call is TRBV24-1, the J call TRBJ1-1; 12 bases map to TRBD1. The CDR3 contains 16 residues. Germline CDR1 reads KGHDR; CDR2 reads SFDVKD. V was clipped by 4 bases and J by 3 bases; unmatched bases: 5. CDR3 region: CATSEGTGGADTEAFF. The CDR3 DNA reads TGTGCCACCAGTGAAGGGACAGGGGGCGCCGACACTGAAGCTTTCTTT.

Written as DNA, the CDR3 is TGTGCCAGTGCCAGGGGGGGAGGGGAGACCCAGTACTTC. Protein: CASARGGGETQYF. The chain couples TRBV7-2 to TRBJ2-5, with D perhaps given as TRBD1 or TRBD2 (7 bases each). Germline CDR1 reads SGHTA; CDR2 reads FQGNSA. This CDR3 comprises 13 residues. The V and J ends lost 9 bases and 5 bases respectively, with 16 bases between them.

The sample holds many counts of this clonotype. The rearrangement joins TRBV7-2 to TRBJ1-2, with 12 nucleotides matching TRBD1. CDR1 SGHTA and CDR2 FQGNSA come from the germline V gene. V shed 4 bases and J 7 bases; nucleotides not matched to a gene: 7. The CDR3 sequence is 15 residues long. The DNA for the CDR3 is TGTGCCAGCAGCTCTGGGACAGGGGGCGTTGGTGGCTACACCTTC. This codes for CASSSGTGGVGGYTF. Full variable domain (rest looked up from reference TRBV7-2 and TRBJ1-2): GAGVSQSPSNKVTEKGKDVELRCDPISGHTALYWYRQSLGQGLEFLIYFQGNSAPDKSGLPSDRFSAERTGGSVSTLTIQRTQQEDSAVYLCASSSGTGGVGGYTFGSGTRLTVV.

This clonotype was seen at least ten times. The V gene is TRBV27, the J gene TRBJ1-1; D is uncertain. The CDR3 totals 13 residues. The V gene's germline CDR1 is MNHEY and CDR2 SMNVEV (reference sequence). V lost 3 bases and J 3 bases, leaving 8 bases between the germline ends. The CDR3 reads CASSLGAHTEAFF. The CDR3 DNA reads as TGTGCCAGCAGTTTGGGCGCTCACACTGAAGCTTTCTTT.

This clonotype was picked up many times. The J gene is TRBJ2-3, the V gene TRBV25-1; D is possibly TRBD1 (5 bases). Looked up from germline, CDR1 is MGHDK and CDR2 is SYGVNS. This CDR3 is 13 amino acids long. Trimming took off 4 bases at V and 6 bases at J, with 11 bases between the two ends. CDR3: CASSGGGGDTQYF. For the CDR3, the DNA is TGTGCCAGCAGTGGGGGCGGCGGCGATACGCAGTATTTT. Supplemented by reference TRBV25-1 and TRBJ2-3, the full variable domain reads EADIYQTPRYLVIGTGKKITLECSQTMGHDKMYWYQQDPGMELHLIHYSYGVNSTEKGDLSSESTVSRIRTEHFPLTLESARPSHTSQYLCASSGGGGDTQYFGPGTRLTVL.

This clonotype was counted many times. The V and J genes are TRBV4-2 and TRBJ2-7; TRBD2 agrees at 7 bases. V lost 8 bases, J lost 3 bases, and 1 base stayed unmatched. This CDR3 is 11 amino acids long. The V gene's germline CDR1 is LGHNA and CDR2 YNFKEQ. The CDR3 region is CASGGGYEQYF. The CDR3 DNA follows: TGTGCCAGCGGGGGGGGCTACGAGCAGTACTTC.

This clonotype was picked up many times. The rearrangement uses TRBV6-2 or TRBV6-3 and TRBJ1-5; TRBD1 aligns across 7 bases. J was trimmed by 7 bases and V by 7 bases; bases with no gene match: 7. The CDR3 length is 13 residues. Germline CDR1 MNHEY, CDR2 SVGEGT. The CDR3 region is CASTLTGRQPQHF. The CDR3 nucleotides read TGTGCCAGCACCTTGACAGGGAGACAGCCCCAGCATTTT.